This T cell receptor (beta chain) appears in the sequencing data of a study of blood T cell repertoires in COVID-19. In the original analysis: Amplification of reference gene primers provided the estimated nucleated cell counts. The method was immunoSEQ multiplex PCR; TCRdb's version includes in-frame clones alone and lacks a portion of them. Clone size and the V and J calls come from that table; the DNA yielded D and trimming. The sample holds about 57,000 clones, roughly 78% seen once. This clone was counted once. From germline, CDR1 is SGHAT and CDR2 FQNNGV. The ends were cut back, 5 bases at V and 6 bases at J, with 20 bases in the middle. The CDR3 has 15 amino acids.

The sample taken for sequencing was peripheral blood. V usage is TRBV11-2 and J usage is TRBJ2-7, with D maybe TRBD2 (5 bases). This TCR derives from a human donor in a cohort sampled during active COVID-19. CDR3 DNA sequence: TGTGCCAGCAGCCGAGGACTGTCGAAGGAATTCGAGCAGTACTTC. Protein: CASSRGLSKEFEQYF. The full variable domain, completed using reference TRBV11-2 and TRBJ2-7, is EAGVAQSPRYKIIEKRQSVAFWCNPISGHATLYWYQQILGQGPKLLIQFQNNGVVDDSQLPKDRFSAERLKGVDSTLKIQPAKLEDSAVYLCASSRGLSKEFEQYFGPGTRLTVT.